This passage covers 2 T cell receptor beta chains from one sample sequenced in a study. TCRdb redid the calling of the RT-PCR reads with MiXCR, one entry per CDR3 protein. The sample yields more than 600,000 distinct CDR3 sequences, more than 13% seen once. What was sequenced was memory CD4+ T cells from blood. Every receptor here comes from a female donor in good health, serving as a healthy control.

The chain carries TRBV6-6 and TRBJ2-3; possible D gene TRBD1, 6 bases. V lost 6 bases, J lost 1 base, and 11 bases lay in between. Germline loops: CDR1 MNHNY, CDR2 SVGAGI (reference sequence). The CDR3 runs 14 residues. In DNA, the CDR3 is TGTGCCAGCAGGCTGGACAGCGGCACAGATACGCAGTATTTT. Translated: CASRLDSGTDTQYF.

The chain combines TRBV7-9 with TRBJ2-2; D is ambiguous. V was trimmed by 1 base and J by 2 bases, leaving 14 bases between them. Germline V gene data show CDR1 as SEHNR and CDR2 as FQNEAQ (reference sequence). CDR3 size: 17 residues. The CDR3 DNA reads TGTGCCAGCAGCTTAGGTCCCCCAAAGCACAACACCGGGGAGCTGTTTTTT. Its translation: CASSLGPPKHNTGELFF.